This TCR beta chain was sequenced in a study of T cells in Graves' hyperthyroidism and ophthalmopathy. Looking at the study overall: Sampling of peripheral blood happened at initial diagnosis, prior to any treatment. General study points: Separation of ophthalmopathy from stable hyperthyroidism was achieved by a 13 V-J model. Also found in blood were most expanded thyroid clonotypes above 0.001.

Researchers took RNA transcripts and amplified the TCR beta CDR3 regions from them. Primed by the HTBI set, a first-round RT-PCR was run on the TCR CDR3. TCRdb re-called the multiplex PCR reads with MiXCR, one entry per CDR3 protein. The data show around 450,000 distinct CDR3 sequences, roughly 13% seen once. Germline loops: CDR1 MDHEN, CDR2 SYDVKM. Trimming took 3 bases from V and 4 from J, leaving 12 bases between them. This CDR3 region has 15 residues. With respect to this clonotype: As yet, its antigen is unknown. This may stem from a read error, because a much larger clone lies one nucleotide away.

The V call is TRBV28, the J call TRBJ1-4; a possible D gene is TRBD1 (5 bases). The clonotype comes from a woman aged 18-35 years with Graves' hyperthyroidism. Specimen: blood. This CDR3 is CASSFRGGLNEKLFF. The CDR3 DNA is TGTGCCAGCAGTTTTCGGGGCGGACTTAATGAAAAACTGTTTTTT.